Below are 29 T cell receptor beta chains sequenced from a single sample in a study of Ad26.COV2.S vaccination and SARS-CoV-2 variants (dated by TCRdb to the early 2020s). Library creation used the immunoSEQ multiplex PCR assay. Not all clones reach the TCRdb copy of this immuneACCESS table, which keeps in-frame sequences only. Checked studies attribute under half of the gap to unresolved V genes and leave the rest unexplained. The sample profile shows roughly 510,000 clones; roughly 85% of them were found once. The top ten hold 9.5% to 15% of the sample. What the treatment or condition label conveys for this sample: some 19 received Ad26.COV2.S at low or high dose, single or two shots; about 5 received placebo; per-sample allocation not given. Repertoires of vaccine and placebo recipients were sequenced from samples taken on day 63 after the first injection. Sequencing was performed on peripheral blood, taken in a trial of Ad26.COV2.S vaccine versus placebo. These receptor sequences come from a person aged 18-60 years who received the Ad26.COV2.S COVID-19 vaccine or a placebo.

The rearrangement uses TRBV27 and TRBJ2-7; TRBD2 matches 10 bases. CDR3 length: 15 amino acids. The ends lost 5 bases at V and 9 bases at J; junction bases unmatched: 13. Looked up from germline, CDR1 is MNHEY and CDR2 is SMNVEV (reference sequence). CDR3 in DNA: TGTGCCAGCAGTAACCTAGCGGGAGTCCTTCTGAGGCAGTACTTC. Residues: CASSNLAGVLLRQYF.

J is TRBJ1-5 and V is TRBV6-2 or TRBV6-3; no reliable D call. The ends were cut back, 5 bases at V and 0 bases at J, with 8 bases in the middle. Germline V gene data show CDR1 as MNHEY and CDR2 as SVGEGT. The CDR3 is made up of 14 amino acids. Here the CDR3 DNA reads TGTGCCAGCAGTAAGGACGGTAGCAATCAGCCCCAGCATTTT. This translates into CASSKDGSNQPQHF.

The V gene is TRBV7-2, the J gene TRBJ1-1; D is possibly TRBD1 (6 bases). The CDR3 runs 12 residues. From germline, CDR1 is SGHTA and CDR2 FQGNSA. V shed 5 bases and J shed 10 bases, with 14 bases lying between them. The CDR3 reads CASSRGGRSAFF. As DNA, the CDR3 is TGTGCCAGCAGCCGAGGGGGAAGGTCAGCTTTCTTT.

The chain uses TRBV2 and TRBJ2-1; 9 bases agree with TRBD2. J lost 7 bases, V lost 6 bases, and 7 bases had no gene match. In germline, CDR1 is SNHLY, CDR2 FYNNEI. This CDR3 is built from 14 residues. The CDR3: CASRAGGGLNEQFF. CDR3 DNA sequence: TGTGCCAGCAGGGCGGGAGGGGGTTTGAATGAGCAGTTCTTC. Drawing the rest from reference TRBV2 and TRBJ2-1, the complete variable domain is EPEVTQTPSHQVTQMGQEVILRCVPISNHLYFYWYRQILGQKVEFLVSFYNNEISEKSEIFDDQFSVERPDGSNFTLKIRSTKLEDSAMYFCASRAGGGLNEQFFGPGTRLTVL.

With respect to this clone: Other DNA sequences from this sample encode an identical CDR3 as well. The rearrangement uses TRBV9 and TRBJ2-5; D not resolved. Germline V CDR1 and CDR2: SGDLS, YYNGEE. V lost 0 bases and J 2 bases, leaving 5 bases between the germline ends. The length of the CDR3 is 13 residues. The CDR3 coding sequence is TGTGCCAGCAGCGTAGACACACAAGAGACCCAGTACTTC. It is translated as CASSVDTQETQYF.

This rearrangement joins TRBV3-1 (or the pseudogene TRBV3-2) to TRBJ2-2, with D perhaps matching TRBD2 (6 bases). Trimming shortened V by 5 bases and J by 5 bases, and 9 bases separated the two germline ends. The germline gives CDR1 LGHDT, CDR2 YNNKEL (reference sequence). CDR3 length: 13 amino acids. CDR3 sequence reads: CASSSRETGELFF. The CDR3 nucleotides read TGTGCCAGCAGCTCCCGGGAGACCGGGGAGCTGTTTTTT.

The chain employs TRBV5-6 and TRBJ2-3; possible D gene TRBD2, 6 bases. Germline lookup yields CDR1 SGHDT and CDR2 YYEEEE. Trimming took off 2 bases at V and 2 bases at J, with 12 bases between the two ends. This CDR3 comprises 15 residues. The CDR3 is CASSFLREPTDTQYF. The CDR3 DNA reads TGTGCCAGCAGCTTTTTACGGGAGCCCACAGATACGCAGTATTTT.

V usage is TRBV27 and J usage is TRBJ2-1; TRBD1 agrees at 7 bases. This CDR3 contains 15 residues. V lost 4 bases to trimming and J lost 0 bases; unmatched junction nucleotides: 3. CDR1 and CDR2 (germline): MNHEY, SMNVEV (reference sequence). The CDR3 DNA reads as TGTGCCAGCAGTTCGGACAGGAGCTCCTACAATGAGCAGTTCTTC. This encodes CASSSDRSSYNEQFF.

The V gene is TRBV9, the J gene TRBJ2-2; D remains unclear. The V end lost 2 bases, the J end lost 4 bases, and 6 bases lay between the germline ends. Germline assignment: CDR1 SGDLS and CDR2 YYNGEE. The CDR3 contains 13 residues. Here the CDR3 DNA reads TGTGCCAGCAGCGTCCGGGCCACCGGGGAGCTGTTTTTT. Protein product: CASSVRATGELFF.

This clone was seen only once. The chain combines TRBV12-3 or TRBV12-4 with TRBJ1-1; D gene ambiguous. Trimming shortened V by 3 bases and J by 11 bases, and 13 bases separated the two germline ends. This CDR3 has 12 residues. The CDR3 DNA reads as TGTGCCAGCAGTTTGTTCGGGGTAGGCGCTTTCTTT. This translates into CASSLFGVGAFF.

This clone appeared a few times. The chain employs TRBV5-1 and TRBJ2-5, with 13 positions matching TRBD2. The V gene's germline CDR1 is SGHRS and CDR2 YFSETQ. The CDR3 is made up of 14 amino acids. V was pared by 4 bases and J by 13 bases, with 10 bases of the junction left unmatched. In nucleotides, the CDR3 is TGCGCCAGCAGCCCAACTAGCGGGAGGGCAACCAGGTACTTC. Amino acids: CASSPTSGRATRYF.

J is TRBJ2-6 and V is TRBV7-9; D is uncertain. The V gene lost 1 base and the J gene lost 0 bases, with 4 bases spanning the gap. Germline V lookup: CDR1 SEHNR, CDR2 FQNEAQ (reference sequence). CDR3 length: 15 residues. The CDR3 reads CASSLVPSGANVLTF. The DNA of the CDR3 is TGTGCCAGCAGCTTAGTACCCTCTGGGGCCAACGTCCTGACTTTC.

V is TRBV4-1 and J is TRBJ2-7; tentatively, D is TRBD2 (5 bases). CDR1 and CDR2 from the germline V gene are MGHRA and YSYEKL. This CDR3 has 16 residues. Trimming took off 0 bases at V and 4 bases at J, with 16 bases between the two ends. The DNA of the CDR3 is TGCGCCAGCAGCCAAGAAGTGGGAGTCCAGTCGTACGAGCAGTACTTC. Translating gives CASSQEVGVQSYEQYF.

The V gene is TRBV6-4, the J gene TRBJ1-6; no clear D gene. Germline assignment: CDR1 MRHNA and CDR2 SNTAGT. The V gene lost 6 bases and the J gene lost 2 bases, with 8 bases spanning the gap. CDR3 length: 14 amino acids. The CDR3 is CASSSQPYNSPLHF. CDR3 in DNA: TGTGCCAGCAGCTCCCAGCCCTATAATTCACCCCTCCACTTT.

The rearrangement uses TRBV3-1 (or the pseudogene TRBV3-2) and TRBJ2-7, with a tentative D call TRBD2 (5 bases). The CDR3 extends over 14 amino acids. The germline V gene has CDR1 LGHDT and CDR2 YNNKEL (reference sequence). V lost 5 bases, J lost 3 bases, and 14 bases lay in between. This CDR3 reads CASSSDWPLYEQYF. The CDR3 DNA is TGTGCCAGCAGCTCGGACTGGCCCCTCTACGAGCAGTACTTC.

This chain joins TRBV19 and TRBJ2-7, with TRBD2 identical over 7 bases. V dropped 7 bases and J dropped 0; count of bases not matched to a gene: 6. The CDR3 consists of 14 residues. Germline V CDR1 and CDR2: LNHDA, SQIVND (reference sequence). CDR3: CASKERGLSYEQYF. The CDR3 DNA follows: TGTGCCAGTAAGGAGCGGGGCCTCTCCTACGAGCAGTACTTC. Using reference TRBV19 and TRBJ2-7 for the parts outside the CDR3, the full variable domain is DGGITQSPKYLFRKEGQNVTLSCEQNLNHDAMYWYRQDPGQGLRLIYYSQIVNDFQKGDIAEGYSVSREKKESFPLTVTSAQKNPTAFYLCASKERGLSYEQYFGPGTRLTVT.

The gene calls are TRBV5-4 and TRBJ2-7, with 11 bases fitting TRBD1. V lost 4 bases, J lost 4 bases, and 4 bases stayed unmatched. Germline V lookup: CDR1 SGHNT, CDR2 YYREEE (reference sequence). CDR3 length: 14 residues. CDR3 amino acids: CASSDRDRGYEQYF. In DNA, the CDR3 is TGTGCCAGCAGCGACCGGGACAGGGGGTACGAGCAGTACTTC. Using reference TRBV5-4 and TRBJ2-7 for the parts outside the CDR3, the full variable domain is ETGVTQSPTHLIKTRGQQVTLRCSSQSGHNTVSWYQQALGQGPQFIFQYYREEENGRGNFPPRFSGLQFPNYSSELNVNALELDDSALYLCASSDRDRGYEQYFGPGTRLTVT.

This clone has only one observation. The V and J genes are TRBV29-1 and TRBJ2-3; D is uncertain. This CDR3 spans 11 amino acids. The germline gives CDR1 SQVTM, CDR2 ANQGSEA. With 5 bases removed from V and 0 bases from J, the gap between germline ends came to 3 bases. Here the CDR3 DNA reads TGCAGCGTTAAAAGCACAGATACGCAGTATTTT. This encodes CSVKSTDTQYF.

The CDR3 DNA reads as TGTGCCAGCAGCCAGGGGGTTTACGAGCAGTACTTC. Translation: CASSQGVYEQYF. J is TRBJ2-7 and V is TRBV2; 7 nucleotides align to TRBD1. CDR3 length: 12 residues. Germline V CDR1 and CDR2: SNHLY, FYNNEI. Trimming removed 6 bases from V and 4 bases from J; junction bases left unmatched: 3.

The CDR3: CASTRTGSYGYTF. CDR3 in DNA: TGTGCCAGCACCCGGACAGGGAGCTATGGCTACACCTTC. This rearrangement joins TRBV6-5 to TRBJ1-2; TRBD1 matches 8 bases. CDR1 is MNHEY and CDR2 is SVGAGI in the germline V gene. The CDR3 is 13 residues long. V trimming: 7 bases; J trimming: 4 bases; junction bases outside the gene matches: 5.

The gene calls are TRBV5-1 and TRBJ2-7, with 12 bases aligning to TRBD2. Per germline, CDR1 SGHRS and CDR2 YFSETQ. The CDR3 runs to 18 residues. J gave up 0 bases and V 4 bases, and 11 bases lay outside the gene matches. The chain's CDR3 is CASSPALATSGSSYEQYF. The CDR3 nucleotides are TGCGCCAGCAGCCCGGCTCTAGCGACTAGCGGGAGCTCCTACGAGCAGTACTTC. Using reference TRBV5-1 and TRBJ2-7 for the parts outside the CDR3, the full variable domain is KAGVTQTPRYLIKTRGQQVTLSCSPISGHRSVSWYQQTPGQGLQFLFEYFSETQRNKGNFPGRFSGRQFSNSRSEMNVSTLELGDSALYLCASSPALATSGSSYEQYFGPGTRLTVT.

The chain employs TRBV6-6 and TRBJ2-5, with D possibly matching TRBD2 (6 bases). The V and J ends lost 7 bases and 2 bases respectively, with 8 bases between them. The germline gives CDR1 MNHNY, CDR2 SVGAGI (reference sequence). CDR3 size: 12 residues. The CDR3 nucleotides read TGTGCCAGCAAGGCGGGACAAGAGACCCAGTACTTC. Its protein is CASKAGQETQYF.

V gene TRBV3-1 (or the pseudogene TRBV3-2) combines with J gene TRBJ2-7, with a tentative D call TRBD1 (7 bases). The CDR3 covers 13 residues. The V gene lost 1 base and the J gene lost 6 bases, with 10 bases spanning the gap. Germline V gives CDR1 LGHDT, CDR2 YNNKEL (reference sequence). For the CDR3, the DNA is TGTGCCAGCAGCCAAGGGAGGGGGCTCGAGCAGTACTTC. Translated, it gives CASSQGRGLEQYF.

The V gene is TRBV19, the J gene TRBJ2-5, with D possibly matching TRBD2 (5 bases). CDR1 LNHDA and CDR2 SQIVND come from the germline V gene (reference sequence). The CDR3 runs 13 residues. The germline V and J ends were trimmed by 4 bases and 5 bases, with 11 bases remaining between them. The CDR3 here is CASSNGGLETQYF. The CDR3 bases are TGTGCCAGTAGTAATGGCGGGTTGGAGACCCAGTACTTC.

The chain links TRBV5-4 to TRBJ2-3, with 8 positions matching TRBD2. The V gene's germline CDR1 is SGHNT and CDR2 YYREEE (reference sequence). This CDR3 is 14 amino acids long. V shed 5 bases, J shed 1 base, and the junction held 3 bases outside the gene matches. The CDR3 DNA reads TGTGCCAGCAGTATAGCGGGGCGCACAGATACGCAGTATTTT. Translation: CASSIAGRTDTQYF.

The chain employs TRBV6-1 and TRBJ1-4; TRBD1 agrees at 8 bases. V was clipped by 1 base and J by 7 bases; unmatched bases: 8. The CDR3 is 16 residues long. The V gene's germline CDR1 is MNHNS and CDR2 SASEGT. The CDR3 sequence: CASSEDRGSKAEKLFF. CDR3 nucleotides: TGTGCCAGCAGTGAAGACAGGGGGTCGAAAGCTGAAAAACTGTTTTTT.

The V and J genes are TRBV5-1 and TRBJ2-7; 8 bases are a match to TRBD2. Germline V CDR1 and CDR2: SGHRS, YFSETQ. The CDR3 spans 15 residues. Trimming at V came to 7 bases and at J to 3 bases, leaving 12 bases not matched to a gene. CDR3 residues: CASGYAGTSNYEQYF. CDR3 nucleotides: TGCGCCAGCGGGTACGCCGGGACTAGTAACTACGAGCAGTACTTC.

The CDR3 coding sequence is TGTGCCAGCAGATTAGCGGGAGGGCCCTCCGAGACCCAGTACTTC. This codes for CASRLAGGPSETQYF. The chain is built from TRBV27 and TRBJ2-5; 11 bases fit TRBD2. Per germline, CDR1 MNHEY and CDR2 SMNVEV (reference sequence). The CDR3 covers 15 residues. V lost 6 bases and J lost 5; bases outside the gene matches: 8.

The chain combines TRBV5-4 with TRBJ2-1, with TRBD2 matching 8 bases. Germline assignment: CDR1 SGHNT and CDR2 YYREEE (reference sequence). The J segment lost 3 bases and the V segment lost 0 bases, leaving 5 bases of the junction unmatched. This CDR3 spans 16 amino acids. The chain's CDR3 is CASSLDLAGIYNEQFF. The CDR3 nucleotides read TGTGCCAGCAGCTTGGATCTAGCGGGCATCTACAATGAGCAGTTCTTC. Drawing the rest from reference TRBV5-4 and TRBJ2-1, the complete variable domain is ETGVTQSPTHLIKTRGQQVTLRCSSQSGHNTVSWYQQALGQGPQFIFQYYREEENGRGNFPPRFSGLQFPNYSSELNVNALELDDSALYLCASSLDLAGIYNEQFFGPGTRLTVL.